This note documents a single T cell receptor (beta chain) sequence. Its specificity is unknown. Germline CDR1 reads SQVTM; CDR2 reads ANQGSEA. The junction had 7 bases not matched to a gene; V was cut back by 4 bases and J by 7 bases. The CDR3 has 14 residues. The entry originates in a study of a mutant IDH1 vaccine in newly diagnosed glioma. Documented time point: week 5, during vaccination. Doses comprised 300 ug of mutant IDH1 20-mer peptide each, plus topical imiquimod. The data were produced by immunoSEQ multiplex PCR, yet TCRdb's version contains in-frame clones alone and is incomplete. In the table there are tens of thousands of clones, 90% to 95% of which are singletons.

The receptor was isolated from a woman aged 45-65 years with glioma. The sequenced sample was PBMCs, obtained from a glioma patient whose treatment included an IDH1 peptide vaccine. The gene calls are TRBV29-1 and TRBJ1-1; 12 positions match TRBD1. CDR3 nucleotide sequence: TGCAGCGTTGGGAGAGGGACAGGGGGCTTTGAAGCTTTCTTT. Protein: CSVGRGTGGFEAFF.